The 9 T cell receptor beta chains below were found in one sample sequenced in a study of T cells in Graves' hyperthyroidism and ophthalmopathy. Amplified TCR beta CDR3 regions derived from RNA transcripts. TCR CDR3 regions were first amplified by RT-PCR with HTBI primers. TCRdb used MiXCR to reprocess the multiplex PCR reads, holding one entry per CDR3 protein. The sample includes some 400,000 distinct CDR3 sequences, approximately 15% of them seen just once. The sequencing sample was made of blood. The receptors were sampled from a woman aged 55-69 years with Graves' hyperthyroidism.

This chain uses TRBV19 with TRBJ2-1, with 11 bases lining up with TRBD2. The CDR3 runs to 16 residues. The ends lost 1 base at V and 8 bases at J; junction bases unmatched: 7. The V gene's germline CDR1 is LNHDA and CDR2 SQIVND (reference sequence). This CDR3 reads CASSIGLAGRLDEQFF. Here the CDR3 DNA reads TGTGCCAGTAGTATAGGACTAGCGGGAAGGTTGGATGAGCAGTTCTTC.

There are many counts of this clonotype. The chain joins TRBV20-1 to TRBJ2-3, with D perhaps assigned TRBD1 or TRBD2 (6 bases each). The CDR3 consists of 19 residues. The germline V gene has CDR1 DFQATT and CDR2 SNEGSKA (reference sequence). Trimming removed 0 bases at V and 7 bases at J, with 29 bases between. The CDR3 protein is CSARDTLRSTGGLTNTQYF. As DNA, the CDR3 is TGCAGTGCTAGAGATACGCTACGGTCGACAGGAGGGCTTACTAATACGCAGTATTTT.

Ten or more counts support this clonotype. V gene TRBV29-1 combines with J gene TRBJ2-1; 10 nucleotides line up with TRBD2. From germline, CDR1 is SQVTM and CDR2 ANQGSEA. The CDR3 totals 17 residues. Unmatched junction bases numbered 9, after V lost 3 bases and J lost 1 base. The CDR3 DNA sequence: TGCAGCGTTGATGGTGTAGCTAGCGGGAGTTCCTACAATGAGCAGTTCTTC. Translating it yields CSVDGVASGSSYNEQFF.

About this clonotype itself: A read error may be the cause here, since a much bigger clone is one base away. The chain carries TRBV10-3 and TRBJ2-7; TRBD2 is a possible D gene (6 bases). Germline loops: CDR1 ENHRY, CDR2 SYGVKD. The CDR3 is made up of 16 amino acids. Here the CDR3 reads CALSGLTGTRSGEQYF. CDR3 DNA sequence: TGTGCCCTCAGCGGGTTAACCGGGACCCGATCGGGGGAGCAGTACTTC.

This clonotype has just a few counts. The rearrangement joins TRBV5-4 to TRBJ2-4; possibly TRBD1 for D (5 bases). V was trimmed by 0 bases and J by 1 base, leaving 5 bases between them. Germline V gene lookup returns CDR1 SGHNT and CDR2 YYREEE (reference sequence). The CDR3 is 14 residues long. CDR3 loop: CASSLGQAKNIQYF. Here the CDR3 DNA reads TGTGCCAGCAGCTTGGGACAGGCCAAAAACATTCAGTACTTC.

The sample holds many counts of this clonotype. The gene calls are TRBV24-1 and TRBJ2-3, with 8 bases fitting TRBD1. CDR1 and CDR2 (germline): KGHDR, SFDVKD. The CDR3 contains 14 residues. J gave up 2 bases and V 5 bases, and 2 bases lay outside the gene matches. As DNA, the CDR3 is TGTGCCACCAGTGGGACAGGGCCCACAGATACGCAGTATTTT. As protein: CATSGTGPTDTQYF.

This clonotype appeared many times. J is TRBJ2-3 and V is TRBV2; 8 bases align to TRBD2. The CDR3 consists of 15 residues. Trimming cost V 4 bases and J 2 bases; bases outside gene matches: 5. CDR1 is SNHLY and CDR2 is FYNNEI in the germline V gene. Written as DNA, the CDR3 is TGTGCCAGCAGTGGTCTAGCGGGCCTCACAGATACGCAGTATTTT. Residues: CASSGLAGLTDTQYF.

This clonotype was detected many times. This sequence joins TRBV5-1 and TRBJ2-6, with D hard to call. V gave up 2 bases and J gave up 4 bases, with 10 bases separating them. The CDR3 length is 15 residues. CDR1 and CDR2 (germline): SGHRS, YFSETQ. The CDR3 region is CASSFQTAGANVLTF. DNA for the CDR3: TGCGCCAGCAGCTTCCAAACGGCCGGGGCCAACGTCCTGACTTTC.

Ten or more counts support this clonotype. The chain joins TRBV5-1 to TRBJ2-5; 7 bases line up with TRBD2. Germline lookup yields CDR1 SGHRS and CDR2 YFSETQ. This CDR3 contains 17 residues. Unmatched junction bases numbered 15, after V lost 1 base and J lost 6 bases. CDR3 region: CASSLNWEGRVGKTQYF. In nucleotides, the CDR3 is TGCGCCAGCAGCTTGAATTGGGAGGGCCGAGTTGGAAAGACCCAGTACTTC.